Below are 18 T cell receptor beta chains sequenced from a single sample in a study of shared clonotypes between healthy human individuals. The repertoire was sequenced with immunoSEQ multiplex PCR; TCRdb's copy has only in-frame clones and lacks some. The repertoire holds around 1.9 million clones, with about 92% as singletons. It was CD45RO-negative cells, positively selected for CCR7, that made up naive CD8 cells, with terminally differentiated effector memory CD45RA+ cells excluded. The specimen sequenced was naive CD8+ T cells from PBMCs. All receptors come from a man younger than 35 in good health. Some clones in this sample may be carry-over from other donors' samples.

This sequence joins TRBV7-2 and TRBJ2-4; TRBD2 aligns across 13 bases. The junction had 6 bases not matched to a gene; V was cut back by 1 base and J by 6 bases. Per germline, CDR1 SGHTA and CDR2 FQGNSA. There are 17 residues in the CDR3. The CDR3 region has the DNA TGTGCCAGCAGCTTAGAAGGGACTAGCGGGAACAGAAACATTCAGTACTTC. Translation: CASSLEGTSGNRNIQYF.

The chain uses TRBV6-5 and TRBJ1-2; TRBD1 is a possible D gene (6 bases). Trimming took 1 base from V and 2 from J, leaving 11 bases between them. There are 15 residues in the CDR3. CDR1 and CDR2 (germline): MNHEY, SVGAGI. CDR3 sequence reads: CASSYLDSKNYGYTF. The CDR3 DNA sequence: TGTGCCAGCAGTTACTTGGACAGCAAGAACTATGGCTACACCTTC.

The rearrangement uses TRBV6-6 and TRBJ1-3, with 8 bases identical to TRBD1. CDR1 and CDR2 (germline): MNHNY, SVGAGI (reference sequence). V lost 0 bases to trimming and J lost 2 bases; unmatched junction nucleotides: 3. The CDR3 extends over 16 amino acids. This chain's CDR3 is CASSYSWTGPGNTIYF. The CDR3 bases are TGTGCCAGCAGTTACTCTTGGACAGGGCCTGGAAACACCATATATTTT.

The chain combines TRBV11-2 with TRBJ2-3; the D gene is possibly TRBD2 (5 bases). This CDR3 is built from 15 residues. CDR1 and CDR2 from the germline V gene are SGHAT and FQNNGV. The V end was cut by 3 bases, the J end by 3 bases, with 13 bases between. CDR3 in amino acids: CASSFSARGTDTQYF. CDR3 nucleotides: TGTGCCAGCAGCTTTAGCGCTAGAGGTACAGATACGCAGTATTTT. The full variable domain, with the rest looked up from reference TRBV11-2 and TRBJ2-3, is EAGVAQSPRYKIIEKRQSVAFWCNPISGHATLYWYQQILGQGPKLLIQFQNNGVVDDSQLPKDRFSAERLKGVDSTLKIQPAKLEDSAVYLCASSFSARGTDTQYFGPGTRLTVL.

This chain links TRBV28 with TRBJ2-3; weak D call: TRBD2 (6 bases). V gave up 5 bases and J gave up 3 bases, with 21 bases separating them. CDR3 length equals 17 residues. The V gene's germline CDR1 is MDHEN and CDR2 SYDVKM. This chain's CDR3 is CASSDAGGRGFTDTQYF. The CDR3 nucleotides are TGTGCCAGCAGTGACGCCGGAGGGAGAGGATTTACAGATACGCAGTATTTT. Looking up the rest from reference TRBV28 and TRBJ2-3 gives the full variable domain: DVKVTQSSRYLVKRTGEKVFLECVQDMDHENMFWYRQDPGLGLRLIYFSYDVKMKEKGDIPEGYSVSREKKERFSLILESASTNQTSMYLCASSDAGGRGFTDTQYFGPGTRLTVL.

In nucleotides, the CDR3 is TGTGCCAGCAGCTTGACAGGGGACGCTCACTCCTATGGCTACACCTTC. The encoded protein is CASSLTGDAHSYGYTF. J is TRBJ1-2 and V is TRBV7-3, with 8 bases lining up with TRBD1. V lost 3 bases to trimming and J lost 4 bases; unmatched junction nucleotides: 10. The CDR3 is 16 amino acids. The germline V gene has CDR1 SGHTA and CDR2 FQGTGA.

This clone was recorded once. This chain uses TRBV27 with TRBJ2-1; TRBD2 matches 14 bases. CDR3 size: 19 residues. Germline assignment: CDR1 MNHEY and CDR2 SMNVEV (reference sequence). V shed 1 base and J 2 bases; nucleotides not matched to a gene: 7. The chain's CDR3 is CASSLYPPGLAGAYNEQFF. CDR3 nucleotides: TGTGCCAGCAGTTTATACCCGCCGGGACTAGCGGGGGCCTACAATGAGCAGTTCTTC.

The chain combines TRBV19 with TRBJ2-7; TRBD2 aligns across 10 bases. Germline V gene sequence: CDR1 LNHDA, CDR2 SQIVND (reference sequence). The CDR3 has 15 residues. V lost 3 bases, J lost 2 bases, and 4 bases stayed unmatched. The CDR3 loop is CASSMLAGGTYEQYF. CDR3 nucleotides: TGTGCCAGTAGTATGTTAGCGGGAGGAACCTACGAGCAGTACTTC.

The rearrangement uses TRBV6-5 and TRBJ1-1; a possible D gene is TRBD1 (6 bases). CDR1 is MNHEY and CDR2 is SVGAGI in the germline V gene. This CDR3 spans 14 amino acids. V was clipped by 5 bases and J by 4 bases, with 14 bases between them. The CDR3 sequence: CASSITRGATEAFF. The CDR3 DNA reads as TGTGCCAGCAGTATTACGCGGGGGGCCACTGAAGCTTTCTTT.

V and J are TRBV10-3 and TRBJ1-2; D is uncertain. The CDR3 sequence is 13 residues long. The germline V gene encodes CDR1 ENHRY and CDR2 SYGVKD. V was cut by 4 bases and J by 1 base, with 7 bases left in between. The chain's CDR3 is CAISGTSNYGYTF. CDR3 in DNA: TGTGCCATCAGTGGGACCAGTAACTATGGCTACACCTTC.

The rearrangement joins TRBV10-3 to TRBJ2-7; 8 bases line up with TRBD2. The J segment lost 2 bases and the V segment lost 0 bases, leaving 3 bases of the junction unmatched. This CDR3 spans 15 amino acids. Per germline, CDR1 ENHRY and CDR2 SYGVKD. CDR3 region: CAISESSGEPYEQYF. CDR3 sequence (DNA): TGTGCCATCAGTGAGTCTAGCGGGGAACCCTACGAGCAGTACTTC.

The J gene is TRBJ2-1, the V gene TRBV9; 13 bases match TRBD2. CDR3 size: 16 residues. V shed 3 bases and J 5 bases; nucleotides not matched to a gene: 5. Per germline, CDR1 SGDLS and CDR2 YYNGEE. The CDR3 nucleotides read TGTGCCAGCAGCGGGACACTAGCGGGAGGGGACAATGAGCAGTTCTTC. It yields the protein CASSGTLAGGDNEQFF.

This chain connects TRBV19 to TRBJ2-7; D is perhaps TRBD2 (5 bases). This CDR3 comprises 12 residues. Germline V gene data show CDR1 as LNHDA and CDR2 as SQIVND (reference sequence). V was cut by 8 bases and J by 3 bases, with 11 bases left in between. The CDR3 DNA sequence: TGTGCCAGTCGATCGGGAAACTACGAGCAGTACTTC. Protein product: CASRSGNYEQYF.

This clone was counted once. The V call is TRBV6-6, the J call TRBJ1-2; unclear D gene. From germline, CDR1 is MNHNY and CDR2 SVGAGI (reference sequence). The CDR3 covers 15 residues. V was clipped by 6 bases and J by 6 bases, with 20 bases between them. CDR3 residues: CASSAFSHEFDGYTF. The DNA for the CDR3 is TGTGCCAGCAGCGCTTTCTCACACGAGTTTGATGGCTACACCTTC.

CDR3 sequence reads: CASSETGGSGYGANVLTF. Written as DNA, the CDR3 is TGTGCCAGCAGTGAAACAGGGGGCTCAGGATATGGGGCCAACGTCCTGACTTTC. The genes are TRBV6-1 and TRBJ2-6; the match to TRBD1 covers 9 bases. Germline trimming cut 2 bases from V and 3 bases from J; bases unmatched to any gene: 8. Germline CDR1 reads MNHNS; CDR2 reads SASEGT. The CDR3 is 18 amino acids.

This clone was counted a single time. The genes are TRBV11-1 and TRBJ2-7; 8 bases line up with TRBD1. Germline V gene data show CDR1 as SGHAT and CDR2 as FQDESV (reference sequence). This CDR3 is built from 15 residues. V lost 5 bases and J lost 3; bases outside the gene matches: 9. CDR3 in DNA: TGTGCCAGCAGCCATAAGAAGGACAGGGTCTACGAGCAGTACTTC. Encoded protein: CASSHKKDRVYEQYF.

The chain has TRBV21-1 and TRBJ2-3; TRBD2, the D gene given by the table, was not confirmed from the DNA. TRBV21-1 is deemed a pseudogene. CDR3 length: 12 residues. The CDR3 nucleotides read TGTGCCAGCAGCCCCTATACAGATACGCAGTATTTT. Protein product: CASSPYTDTQYF.

This chain links TRBV9 with TRBJ1-5, with D possibly being TRBD1 (5 bases). The CDR3 totals 13 residues. CDR1 and CDR2 (germline): SGDLS, YYNGEE. The V and J ends lost 4 bases and 7 bases respectively, with 12 bases between them. The CDR3 sequence: CASSPGVGQPQHF. The CDR3 bases are TGTGCCAGCAGCCCGGGGGTAGGGCAGCCCCAGCATTTT.